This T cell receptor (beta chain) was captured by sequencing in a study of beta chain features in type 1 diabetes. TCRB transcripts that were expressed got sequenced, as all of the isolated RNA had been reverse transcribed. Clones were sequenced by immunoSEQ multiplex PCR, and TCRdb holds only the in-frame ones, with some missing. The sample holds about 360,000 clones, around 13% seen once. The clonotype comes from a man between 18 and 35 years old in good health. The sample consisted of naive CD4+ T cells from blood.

CDR3 sequence reads: CASSVEEWSSYEQYF. The CDR3 DNA follows: TGTGCCAGCAGCGTAGAAGAGTGGAGCTCCTACGAGCAGTACTTC. The V and J genes are TRBV9 and TRBJ2-7; no definite D call. There are 15 residues in the CDR3. The ends were cut back, 0 bases at V and 0 bases at J, with 10 bases in the middle. CDR1 is SGDLS, CDR2 YYNGEE, per germline.